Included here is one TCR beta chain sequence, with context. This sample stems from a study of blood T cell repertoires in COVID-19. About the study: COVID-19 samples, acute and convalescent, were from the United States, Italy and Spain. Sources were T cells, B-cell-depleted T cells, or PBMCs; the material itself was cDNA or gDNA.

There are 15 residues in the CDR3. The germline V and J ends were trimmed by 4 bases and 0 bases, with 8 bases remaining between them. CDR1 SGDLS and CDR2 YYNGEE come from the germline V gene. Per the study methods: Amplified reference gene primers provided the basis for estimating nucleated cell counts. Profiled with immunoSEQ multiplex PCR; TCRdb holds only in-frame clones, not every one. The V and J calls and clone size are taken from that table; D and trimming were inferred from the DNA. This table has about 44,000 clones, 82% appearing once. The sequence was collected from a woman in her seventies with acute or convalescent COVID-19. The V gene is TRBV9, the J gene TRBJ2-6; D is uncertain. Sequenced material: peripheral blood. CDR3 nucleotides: TGTGCCAGCAGCTCAGGTTCCTCTGGGGCCAACGTCCTGACTTTC. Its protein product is CASSSGSSGANVLTF.